The rows below give T cell receptor beta chains drawn from one sample of a study of T cell changes during pregnancy in multiple sclerosis. Clones were sequenced by immunoSEQ multiplex PCR, and TCRdb holds only the in-frame ones, with some missing. The sample records tens of thousands of clones, 91% being singletons. The sample was CD8+ T cells from peripheral blood mononuclear cells, taken before pregnancy. The receptors come from a female donor with multiple sclerosis, enrolled in a pregnancy study. Each CDR3 is given with its conserved first and last residue. A D gene is named only where the DNA matches it firmly. A clone size is listed for some rows: how often the clone was seen (once, few, many), or a class if it is expanded.

d_call	clone_size	v_call	j_call	cdr3_aa	cdr3_nt
.	.	TRBV19	TRBJ2-5	CASSIDPKGAGRQETQYF	TGTGCCAGTAGTATAGACCCAAAGGGGGCGGGGCGTCAAGAGACCCAGTACTTC
TRBD2	.	TRBV7-9	TRBJ2-2	CASSLGGLAVRSTGELFF	TGTGCCAGCAGCTTAGGTGGGCTAGCGGTCCGATCCACCGGGGAGCTGTTTTTT
.	.	TRBV21-1	TRBJ2-2	CASSKSPRMIGELFF	TGTGCCAGCAGCAAATCCCCCAGGATGATCGGGGAGCTGTTTTTT
.	.	TRBV10-3	TRBJ1-2	CAISESRTAFYGYTF	TGTGCCATCAGTGAGTCTAGGACAGCCTTCTATGGCTACACCTTC
.	.	TRBV10-2	TRBJ2-2	CASSGRTSAGELFF	TGCGCCAGCAGTGGTCGTACAAGCGCCGGGGAGCTGTTTTTT
.	.	TRBV2	TRBJ1-1	CASPSVEGTEAFF	TGTGCCAGCCCCTCGGTTGAGGGTACTGAAGCTTTCTTT
.	.	TRBV9	TRBJ1-2	CASSGGSGEPGYTF	TGTGCCAGCAGCGGTGGTTCGGGAGAACCCGGCTACACCTTC
.	once	TRBV20-1	TRBJ1-2	CSAVTSGYTF	TGCAGTGCTGTTACTAGCGGCTACACCTTC
TRBD1	.	TRBV7-9	TRBJ2-7	CASSLPPGQANSYEQYF	TGTGCCAGCAGCTTACCACCGGGACAGGCAAACTCCTACGAGCAGTACTTC
.	.	TRBV14	TRBJ2-5	CASSDILQETQYF	TGTGCCAGCTCCGACATCCTGCAAGAGACCCAGTACTTC
.	.	TRBV11-2	TRBJ2-7	CASSLVDIYEQYF	TGTGCCAGCAGCTTAGTGGACATCTACGAGCAGTACTTC
.	.	TRBV5-6	TRBJ2-7	CASSYREGTLSYEQYF	TGTGCCAGCAGCTACAGGGAGGGGACACTCTCTTACGAGCAGTACTTC
.	.	TRBV19	TRBJ1-2	CASHGALNYGYTF	TGTGCCAGCCACGGAGCTCTTAACTATGGCTACACCTTC
.	.	TRBV15	TRBJ2-1	CATSRDQNTLGLRGNEQFF	TGTGCCACCAGCAGAGATCAGAATACTCTAGGACTGCGAGGCAATGAGCAGTTCTTC
TRBD1	.	TRBV4-1	TRBJ2-3	CASSQVEVGGGDTQYF	TGCGCCAGCAGCCAAGTGGAGGTAGGGGGCGGAGATACGCAGTATTTT
.	.	TRBV7-3	TRBJ1-1	CASSLSGGGLFEAFF	TGTGCCAGCAGCTTGTCCGGAGGAGGCCTCTTTGAAGCTTTCTTT
TRBD2	.	TRBV4-1	TRBJ2-1	CASSQEIPLAGGLTEQFF	TGCGCCAGCAGCCAAGAAATTCCACTAGCGGGGGGGCTCACTGAGCAGTTCTTC
TRBD1	.	TRBV2	TRBJ2-7	CASNTIQGSQYEQYF	TGTGCCAGCAATACAATACAGGGGTCCCAATACGAGCAGTACTTC
.	.	TRBV2	TRBJ1-5	CASSDPGLQPQHF	TGTGCCAGCAGTGACCCAGGCCTACAGCCCCAGCATTTT
TRBD2	.	TRBV11-2	TRBJ2-4	CASSLGYGGVTAKNIQYF	TGTGCCAGCAGCTTAGGGTATGGGGGGGTGACGGCCAAAAACATTCAGTACTTC
TRBD1	.	TRBV6-5	TRBJ1-1	CASSSGQLTMNTEAFF	TGTGCCAGCAGTTCGGGACAGCTTACGATGAACACTGAAGCTTTCTTT
TRBD1	.	TRBV6-1	TRBJ1-1	CASSQGVNTEAFF	TGTGCCAGCAGTCAGGGGGTTAACACTGAAGCTTTCTTT
.	medium-sized	TRBV4-2	TRBJ1-2	CASSQGLGTNYGYTF	TGTGCCAGCAGCCAAGGCTTAGGGACAAACTATGGCTACACCTTC
TRBD1	.	TRBV29-1	TRBJ1-5	CSVGFTGVDQPQHF	TGCAGCGTTGGTTTCACAGGGGTGGATCAGCCCCAGCATTTT
.	.	TRBV29-1	TRBJ1-2	CSVDQVEDSYGHTF	TGCAGCGTTGACCAAGTCGAGGACTCCTATGGCCACACCTTC
.	.	TRBV27	TRBJ1-2	CASSSGAMGYGYTF	TGTGCCAGCAGTTCAGGGGCGATGGGCTATGGCTACACCTTC
.	.	TRBV15	TRBJ2-1	CATSRDTNDNEQFF	TGTGCCACCAGCAGAGATACAAACGACAATGAGCAGTTCTTC
TRBD2	.	TRBV14	TRBJ2-7	CASSQDLLAAYEQYF	TGTGCCAGCAGCCAAGATTTACTAGCGGCTTACGAGCAGTACTTC
.	.	TRBV19	TRBJ1-3	CASTMPGSSGNTIYF	TGTGCCAGTACTATGCCCGGGAGCTCTGGAAACACCATATATTTT
TRBD1	.	TRBV7-2	TRBJ2-4	CASSLGDRGSKNIQYF	TGTGCCAGCAGCTTAGGGGACAGGGGATCCAAAAACATTCAGTACTTC
.	once	TRBV19	TRBJ1-2	CASRAAPGYGYTF	TGTGCCAGTAGGGCGGCGCCTGGCTATGGCTACACCTTC
.	.	TRBV5-6	TRBJ1-5	CASSYRAAPSNQPQHF	TGTGCCAGCAGCTACAGGGCCGCGCCGAGCAATCAGCCCCAGCATTTT
TRBD1	.	TRBV9	TRBJ2-5	CASSVGGGVETQYF	TGTGCCAGCAGCGTAGGAGGGGGCGTAGAGACCCAGTACTTC
.	.	TRBV6-1	TRBJ2-1	CASSVDSPNEQFF	TGTGCCAGCAGTGTAGACTCCCCCAATGAGCAGTTCTTC
.	.	TRBV10-3	TRBJ2-1	CAISESGSNEQFF	TGTGCCATCAGTGAGTCAGGGAGCAATGAGCAGTTCTTC
TRBD1	.	TRBV19	TRBJ2-7	CARDREYEQYF	TGTGCCAGGGACAGGGAGTACGAGCAGTACTTC
.	.	TRBV5-6	TRBJ1-2	CASSPTGLNGYTF	TGTGCCAGCAGCCCTACCGGTCTGAATGGCTACACCTTC
TRBD1	once	TRBV27	TRBJ1-2	CASSKSRGQNYGYTF	TGTGCCAGCAGCAAAAGCAGGGGGCAAAACTATGGCTACACCTTC
TRBD2	.	TRBV6-5	TRBJ2-1	CASCAGDHISGEQFF	TGTGCCAGCTGTGCGGGGGACCATATATCGGGTGAGCAGTTCTTC
TRBD1	.	TRBV9	TRBJ1-1	CASSISDRDFWDSEAFF	TGTGCCAGCAGCATATCGGACAGGGACTTTTGGGACTCTGAAGCTTTCTTT
.	.	TRBV19	TRBJ1-2	CASTIAGGLEGGYTF	TGTGCCAGTACCATCGCGGGGGGACTTGAGGGAGGCTACACCTTC
TRBD1	.	TRBV7-9	TRBJ1-5	CASSMTGGTQPQHF	TGTGCCAGCAGCATGACAGGGGGCACTCAGCCCCAGCATTTT
.	once	TRBV7-2	TRBJ1-6	CASSLSPGNSPLHF	TGTGCCAGCAGCTTGAGTCCAGGGAATTCACCCCTCCACTTT
.	few	TRBV29-1	TRBJ1-1	CSVEADTEAFF	TGCAGCGTTGAGGCGGACACTGAAGCTTTCTTT
.	.	TRBV5-1	TRBJ2-6	CASSPGQSGANVLTF	TGCGCCAGCAGCCCGGGACAAAGTGGGGCCAACGTCCTGACTTTC
.	.	TRBV5-1	TRBJ2-7	CASSLTGSYEQYF	TGCGCCAGCAGCTTGACTGGCTCCTACGAGCAGTACTTC
TRBD2	.	TRBV7-3	TRBJ2-3	CASSLGGTSGDTQYF	TGTGCCAGCAGCTTGGGGGGTACTAGCGGGGATACGCAGTATTTT
.	.	TRBV19	TRBJ2-5	CASSPQIWETQYF	TGTGCCAGTAGTCCACAAATCTGGGAGACCCAGTACTTC
TRBD2	once	TRBV13	TRBJ2-1	CASSLRGAFNEQFF	TGTGCCAGCAGCTTGCGGGGGGCCTTTAATGAGCAGTTCTTC
.	once	TRBV29-1	TRBJ2-7	CSVKGGALSSYEQYF	TGCAGCGTTAAAGGCGGCGCACTGTCCTCCTACGAGCAGTACTTC
TRBD1	large	TRBV19	TRBJ2-3	CASSIDGTGYLDTQYF	TGTGCCAGTAGTATAGACGGGACAGGGTACCTAGATACGCAGTATTTT
.	.	TRBV2	TRBJ1-2	CASSVLGYTF	TGTGCCAGCAGTGTGTTAGGCTACACCTTC
TRBD2	.	TRBV7-8	TRBJ2-1	CASSLVLAGGSSYNEQFF	TGTGCCAGCAGCTTAGTCCTAGCGGGGGGGAGTTCCTACAATGAGCAGTTCTTC
TRBD1	.	TRBV13	TRBJ2-7	CASSLAGTGGFSYEQYF	TGTGCCAGCAGCTTAGCTGGGACAGGGGGTTTCTCCTACGAGCAGTACTTC
.	.	TRBV29-1	TRBJ2-1	CSVEEASYNEQFF	TGCAGCGTTGAGGAGGCCTCCTACAATGAGCAGTTCTTC
.	few	TRBV5-4	TRBJ1-1	CASSFGYTEAFF	TGTGCCAGCAGCTTCGGGTACACTGAAGCTTTCTTT
.	.	TRBV5-1	TRBJ1-4	CASSLDREKLFF	TGCGCCAGCAGCTTGGATCGTGAAAAACTGTTTTTT
TRBD2	once	TRBV9	TRBJ2-3	CASSQGLAGGTDTQYF	TGTGCCAGCAGCCAAGGACTAGCGGGGGGCACAGATACGCAGTATTTT